The 3 T cell receptor beta chains listed next were all sequenced from one sample in a study of neurological immune-mediated disorders (dated by TCRdb to the late 2010s). Libraries were constructed by 5' RACE. The sequencer listed for this sample is Illumina HiSeq 2500. TCRdb redid the processing of the public reads, applying fastp at Q25 and MiXCR, and retained in-frame beta chains. One record per CDR3 amino acid sequence lists the most common genes and DNA. This sample has tens of thousands of distinct CDR3 sequences in its table, and roughly 15% of those were observed once. Of the sample, 6.8% is held by the ten largest clones. The specimen was PBMCs. The receptors shown here come from a woman in her forties or fifties in good health.

This clonotype appeared many times. This chain joins TRBV5-1 and TRBJ2-3; TRBD2 matches 7 bases. The CDR3 is made up of 15 amino acids. With V trimmed by 5 bases and J by 2 bases, 8 bases remained unmatched. CDR1 and CDR2 from the germline V gene are SGHRS and YFSETQ. CDR3 bases: TGCGCCAGCAGAGGAACCGGGACTAACACAGATACGCAGTATTTT. This sequence encodes CASRGTGTNTDTQYF.

This clonotype occurred many times. The chain joins TRBV5-1 to TRBJ1-1, with a weak D call TRBD1 (6 bases). CDR1 and CDR2 (germline): SGHRS, YFSETQ. Trimming left V 3 bases short and J 3 bases short, with 18 bases between. This CDR3 region has 16 residues. In nucleotides, the CDR3 is TGCGCCAGCAGCTCCGACGGGGGCCTAGAGTACACTGAAGCTTTCTTT. It codes for CASSSDGGLEYTEAFF. Looking up the rest from reference TRBV5-1 and TRBJ1-1 gives the full variable domain: KAGVTQTPRYLIKTRGQQVTLSCSPISGHRSVSWYQQTPGQGLQFLFEYFSETQRNKGNFPGRFSGRQFSNSRSEMNVSTLELGDSALYLCASSSDGGLEYTEAFFGQGTRLTVV.

This clonotype was seen repeatedly, ten times or more. The chain recombines TRBV20-1 with TRBJ1-2, with D tentatively TRBD1 (5 bases). Germline V gives CDR1 DFQATT, CDR2 SNEGSKA (reference sequence). V shed 3 bases and J shed 4 bases, with 12 bases lying between them. CDR3 length equals 13 residues. The CDR3 nucleotides read TGCAGTGCTAGCCCCTCCGGGACCTATGGCTACACCTTC. This translates into CSASPSGTYGYTF.